This entry features one TCR beta chain sequence. The antigen is undetermined. The CDR3 is 15 amino acids. Trimming stripped 5 bases from V and 0 bases from J, with 8 bases between. The germline CDR1 and CDR2 sequences are SGHTA and FQGNSA. This entry comes from a study of T cell responses to AZD1222 COVID-19 vaccine. Study-level results: After two AZD1222 doses, spike-specific TCR breadth and depth rose versus day 0. Females outnumbered males among donors, who were mostly white British; clonal diversity was possibly underestimated. Regions 160-218 and 743-854 dominated among vaccine-associated CD4 TCRs spanning spike. Nearly half of spike-specific TCRs reportedly go after variant regions that carry no mutations.

Using immunoSEQ multiplex PCR, the repertoire was profiled, and TCRdb retains in-frame clones only, with some absent. The sample holds 55,000 to 90,000 clones; roughly 84% are singletons and the top ten take approximately 9.8%. Source: peripheral blood, taken on day 0 of AZD1222 vaccination. This sequence was found in an adult in good health. The V and J genes are TRBV7-2 and TRBJ2-6; perhaps TRBD1 as D (5 bases). The CDR3 DNA reads TGTGCCAGCAGCCGCAGGGACTCTGGGGCCAACGTCCTGACTTTC. This translates into CASSRRDSGANVLTF. Using reference TRBV7-2 and TRBJ2-6 for the parts outside the CDR3, the full variable domain is GAGVSQSPSNKVTEKGKDVELRCDPISGHTALYWYRQSLGQGLEFLIYFQGNSAPDKSGLPSDRFSAERTGGSVSTLTIQRTQQEDSAVYLCASSRRDSGANVLTFGAGSRLTVL.